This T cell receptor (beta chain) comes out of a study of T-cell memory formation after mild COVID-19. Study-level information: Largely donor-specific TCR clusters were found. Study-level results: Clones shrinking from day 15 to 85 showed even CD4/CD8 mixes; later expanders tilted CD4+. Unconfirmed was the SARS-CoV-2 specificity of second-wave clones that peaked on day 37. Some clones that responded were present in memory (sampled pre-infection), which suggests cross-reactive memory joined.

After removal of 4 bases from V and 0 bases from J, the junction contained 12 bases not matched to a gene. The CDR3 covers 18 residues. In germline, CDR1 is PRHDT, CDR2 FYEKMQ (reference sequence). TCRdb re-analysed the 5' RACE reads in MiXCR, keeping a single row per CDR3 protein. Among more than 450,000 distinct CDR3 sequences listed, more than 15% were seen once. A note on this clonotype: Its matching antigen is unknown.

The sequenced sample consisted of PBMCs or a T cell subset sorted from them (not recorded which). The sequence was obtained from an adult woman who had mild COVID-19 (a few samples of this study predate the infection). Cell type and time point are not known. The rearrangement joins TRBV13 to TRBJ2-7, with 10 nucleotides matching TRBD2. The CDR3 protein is CASSSPVTSGKSSYEQYF. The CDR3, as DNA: TGTGCCAGCAGCTCGCCGGTTACTAGCGGGAAGAGCTCCTACGAGCAGTACTTC.